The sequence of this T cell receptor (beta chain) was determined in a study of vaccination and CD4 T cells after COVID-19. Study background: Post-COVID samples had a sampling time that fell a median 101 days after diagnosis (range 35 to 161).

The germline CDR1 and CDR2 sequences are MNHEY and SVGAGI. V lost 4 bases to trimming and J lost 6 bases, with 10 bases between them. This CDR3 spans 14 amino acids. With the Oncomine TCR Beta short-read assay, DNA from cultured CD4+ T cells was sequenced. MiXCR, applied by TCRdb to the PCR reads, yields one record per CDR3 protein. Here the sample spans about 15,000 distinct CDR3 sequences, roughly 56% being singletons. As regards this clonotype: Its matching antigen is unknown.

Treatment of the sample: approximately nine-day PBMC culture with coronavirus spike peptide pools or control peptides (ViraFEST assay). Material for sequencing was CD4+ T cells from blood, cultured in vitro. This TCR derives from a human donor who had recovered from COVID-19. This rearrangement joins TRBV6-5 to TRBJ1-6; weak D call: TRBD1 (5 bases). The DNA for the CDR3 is TGTGCCAGCAGTTTGGGACGGCTTAATTCACCCCTCCACTTT. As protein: CASSLGRLNSPLHF.